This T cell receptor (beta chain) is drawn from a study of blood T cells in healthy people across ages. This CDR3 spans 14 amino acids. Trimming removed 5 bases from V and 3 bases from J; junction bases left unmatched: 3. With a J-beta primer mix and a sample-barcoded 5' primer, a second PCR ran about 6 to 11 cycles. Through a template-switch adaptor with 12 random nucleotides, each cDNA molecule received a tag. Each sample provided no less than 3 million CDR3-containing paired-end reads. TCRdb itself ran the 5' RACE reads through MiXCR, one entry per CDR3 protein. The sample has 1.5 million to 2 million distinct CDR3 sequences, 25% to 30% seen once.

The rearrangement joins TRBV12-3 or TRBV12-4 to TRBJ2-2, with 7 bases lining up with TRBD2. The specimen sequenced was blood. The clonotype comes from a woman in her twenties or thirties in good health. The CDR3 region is CASSTGLYTGELFF. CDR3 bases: TGTGCCAGCAGTACGGGACTATACACCGGGGAGCTGTTTTTT.